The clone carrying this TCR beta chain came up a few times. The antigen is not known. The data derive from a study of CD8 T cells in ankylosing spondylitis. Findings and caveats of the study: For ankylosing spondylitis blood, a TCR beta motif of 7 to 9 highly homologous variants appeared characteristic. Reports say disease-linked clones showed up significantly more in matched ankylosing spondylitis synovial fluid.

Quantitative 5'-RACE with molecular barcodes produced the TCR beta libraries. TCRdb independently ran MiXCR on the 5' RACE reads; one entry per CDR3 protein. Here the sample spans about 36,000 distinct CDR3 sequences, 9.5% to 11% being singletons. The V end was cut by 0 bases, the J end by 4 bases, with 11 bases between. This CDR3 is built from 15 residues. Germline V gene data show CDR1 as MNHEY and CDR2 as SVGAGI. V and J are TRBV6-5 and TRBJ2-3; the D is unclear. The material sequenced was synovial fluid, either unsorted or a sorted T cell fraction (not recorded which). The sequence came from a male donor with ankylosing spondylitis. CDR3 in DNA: TGTGCCAGCAGTTACTCGTACGGGCAGCCAGATACGCAGTATTTT. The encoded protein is CASSYSYGQPDTQYF.